Following are 15 T cell receptor beta chains from one sample sequenced in a study of CD8 T cells in Susac syndrome (dated by TCRdb to 2018 to 2020). Library preparation employed the immunoSEQ multiplex PCR assay. RNA was extracted with the RNeasy kit and roughly 0.5 to 1 ug was reverse transcribed using random hexamers. TCRdb handled the public reads itself, with Q25 trimming in fastp and clone calling in MiXCR, and kept productive beta chains. Under each unique CDR3 protein, matching rows form one entry showing the most common genes and DNA. The sample table holds 150,000 to 200,000 distinct CDR3 sequences, of which approximately 94% were seen once. 0.09% to 0.1% of the sample rests with the top ten. The sequenced material came from CD4+ T cells from PBMCs. Receptor source: a human donor with multiple sclerosis.

V gene TRBV20-1 combines with J gene TRBJ2-7; 9 bases are a match to TRBD1. Germline trimming cut 2 bases from V and 3 bases from J; bases unmatched to any gene: 8. The CDR3 runs 15 residues. Germline lookup yields CDR1 DFQATT and CDR2 SNEGSKA (reference sequence). The CDR3 nucleotides are TGCAGTGCTAGACCTCCTCCGGGACAGGGCTACGAGCAGTACTTC. It codes for CSARPPPGQGYEQYF.

This clonotype was recorded once. This chain joins TRBV7-9 and TRBJ1-5, with TRBD1 as a possible D gene (5 bases). Germline CDR1 SEHNR, CDR2 FQNEAQ (reference sequence). The CDR3 extends over 15 amino acids. Trimming shortened V by 5 bases and J by 2 bases, and 13 bases separated the two germline ends. CDR3 bases: TGTGCCAGCAGCCGGGACCCGGTGGGCAATCAGCCCCAGCATTTT. Translation gives CASSRDPVGNQPQHF.

The J gene is TRBJ1-1, the V gene TRBV3-1; D call uncertain. Germline V lookup: CDR1 LGHDT, CDR2 YNNKEL (reference sequence). V lost 1 base and J lost 8, with 11 bases in between. This CDR3 contains 13 residues. The CDR3 region has the DNA TGTGCCAGCAGCCAAGGGAAAGGGAGAGAAGCTTTCTTT. Amino acids: CASSQGKGREAFF. Full variable domain (missing parts from reference TRBV3-1 and TRBJ1-1): DTAVSQTPKYLVTQMGNDKSIKCEQNLGHDTMYWYKQDSKKFLKIMFSYNNKELIINETVPNRFSPKSPDKAHLNLHINSLELGDSAVYFCASSQGKGREAFFGQGTRLTVV.

The chain joins TRBV7-9 to TRBJ2-1, with D perhaps TRBD1 (6 bases). The CDR3 has 16 amino acids. V was pared by 4 bases and J by 3 bases, with 16 bases between. CDR1 and CDR2 (germline): SEHNR, FQNEAQ (reference sequence). CDR3 bases: TGTGCCAGCAGCTCCCTTGTAAGGGGGATCTACAATGAGCAGTTCTTC. This codes for CASSSLVRGIYNEQFF. The whole variable domain, filled in from reference TRBV7-9 and TRBJ2-1, reads DTGVSQNPRHKITKRGQNVTFRCDPISEHNRLYWYRQTLGQGPEFLTYFQNEAQLEKSRLLSDRFSAERPKGSFSTLEIQRTEQGDSAMYLCASSSLVRGIYNEQFFGPGTRLTVL.

This clonotype was picked up one time. The chain couples TRBV20-1 to TRBJ2-2, with 10 bases matching TRBD1. The CDR3 is made up of 15 amino acids. Germline V CDR1 and CDR2: DFQATT, SNEGSKA (reference sequence). V shed 6 bases, J shed 4 bases, and the junction held 8 bases outside the gene matches. The CDR3 reads CSASLGQGVTGELFF. The CDR3 DNA follows: TGCAGTGCGTCCCTTGGACAGGGGGTCACCGGGGAGCTGTTTTTT.

The V call is TRBV7-9, the J call TRBJ2-3, with 7 bases aligning to TRBD1. This CDR3 is built from 17 residues. Germline loops: CDR1 SEHNR, CDR2 FQNEAQ (reference sequence). The J segment lost 2 bases and the V segment lost 5 bases, leaving 13 bases of the junction unmatched. CDR3 in DNA: TGTGCCAGCAGCGCGCACAGCCGGGACAGCCTCACAGATACGCAGTATTTT. Translated: CASSAHSRDSLTDTQYF.

The V gene is TRBV20-1, the J gene TRBJ2-2; either TRBD1 or TRBD2 may fit D (6 bases each). Germline CDR1 is DFQATT and CDR2 is SNEGSKA (reference sequence). The CDR3 totals 15 residues. Deletions cut 1 base from V and 7 bases from J, with 16 bases between. CDR3 sequence (DNA): TGCAGTGCTAGAGTAGGGGGGAGCAGCAACGGGGAGCTGTTTTTT. Amino acid sequence: CSARVGGSSNGELFF.

V usage is TRBV12-3 or TRBV12-4 and J usage is TRBJ2-4; D call uncertain. Trimming stripped 1 base from V and 6 bases from J, with 10 bases between. This CDR3 has 14 amino acids. The chain's CDR3 is CASSLEAFGNIQYF. CDR3 DNA: TGTGCCAGCAGTTTAGAGGCTTTTGGAAACATTCAGTACTTC.

The genes are TRBV7-2 and TRBJ1-4; D is undetermined. The CDR3 runs 13 residues. Deletions cut 5 bases from V and 3 bases from J, with 7 bases between. Germline V gene sequence: CDR1 SGHTA, CDR2 FQGNSA. The CDR3 reads CASSAVSNEKLFF. The CDR3 DNA is TGTGCCAGCAGCGCTGTCTCTAATGAAAAACTGTTTTTT.

V and J are TRBV5-1 and TRBJ2-3; 7 bases match TRBD2. The germline V gene encodes CDR1 SGHRS and CDR2 YFSETQ. The J segment lost 2 bases and the V segment lost 0 bases, leaving 3 bases of the junction unmatched. CDR3 length: 15 residues. CDR3 in DNA: TGCGCCAGCAGCTTGGGCGGGAGCAACACAGATACGCAGTATTTT. This translates into CASSLGGSNTDTQYF.

The CDR3 protein is CAWTRGGGLEQYF. Here the CDR3 DNA reads TGTGCCTGGACCAGGGGGGGAGGACTCGAGCAGTACTTC. The chain combines TRBV30 with TRBJ2-7; D is possibly TRBD1 or TRBD2 (7 bases each). Trimming took 4 bases from V and 6 from J, leaving 16 bases between them. The CDR3 is 13 residues long. CDR1 and CDR2 from the germline V gene are GTSNPN and SVGIG (reference sequence).

V is TRBV10-3 and J is TRBJ2-5, with TRBD2 matching over 10 bases. The CDR3 runs to 14 residues. Losses at the gene ends were 6 bases for V and 5 bases for J; bases not matched to a gene: 6. Looked up from germline, CDR1 is ENHRY and CDR2 is SYGVKD. As DNA, the CDR3 is TGTGCCATCAGCGACCGGACTAGCGGTGAGACCCAGTACTTC. Encoded protein: CAISDRTSGETQYF.

The chain recombines TRBV18 with TRBJ1-2; no clear D. V lost 3 bases and J lost 2, with 16 bases in between. CDR1 KGHSH and CDR2 LQKENI come from the germline V gene. CDR3 length: 16 amino acids. CDR3 sequence reads: CASSPREETFNYGYTF. CDR3 DNA: TGTGCCAGCTCACCCCGCGAAGAAACCTTCAACTATGGCTACACCTTC.

The chain links TRBV27 to TRBJ1-5, with D tentatively TRBD1 (5 bases). Trimming removed 6 bases from V and 2 bases from J, with 11 bases in between. Germline V gene data show CDR1 as MNHEY and CDR2 as SMNVEV (reference sequence). The CDR3 consists of 14 residues. The DNA of the CDR3 is TGTGCCAGCAGCACAGGTTTCGGCAATCAGCCCCAGCATTTT. It is translated as CASSTGFGNQPQHF.

The rearrangement joins TRBV24-1 to TRBJ2-1, with D perhaps being TRBD1 or TRBD2 (5 bases each). This CDR3 has 18 amino acids. Germline V gives CDR1 KGHDR, CDR2 SFDVKD. V was cut by 9 bases and J by 0 bases, with 23 bases left in between. The CDR3 DNA is TGTGCCACCCAGGTCGCGCGTGGGACGAGTAGCTCCTACAATGAGCAGTTCTTC. This encodes CATQVARGTSSSYNEQFF.